This entry lists 13 T cell receptor beta chains sequenced from one sample in a study of blood T cell repertoires in COVID-19. The repertoire was sequenced with immunoSEQ multiplex PCR; TCRdb's copy has only in-frame clones and lacks some. Here the sample spans about 150,000 clones, around 80% being singletons. Sequenced: peripheral blood. These receptors were collected from a woman aged 65 to 85 who had recovered from COVID-19.

The chain is built from TRBV5-4 and TRBJ2-6; 10 bases are a match to TRBD1. The J segment lost 3 bases and the V segment lost 4 bases, leaving 7 bases of the junction unmatched. The CDR3 spans 17 residues. In germline, CDR1 is SGHNT, CDR2 YYREEE (reference sequence). CDR3: CASSPGTGDYGANVLTF. In DNA form, the CDR3 reads TGTGCCAGCAGCCCCGGGACAGGGGATTATGGGGCCAACGTCCTGACTTTC.

This chain links TRBV10-3 with TRBJ1-4, with TRBD1 matching 7 bases. Per the germline V gene, CDR1 is ENHRY and CDR2 is SYGVKD. After removal of 0 bases from V and 4 bases from J, the junction contained 8 bases not matched to a gene. The CDR3 is 17 residues long. CDR3 in amino acids: CAISESRGRQGNEKLFF. CDR3 in DNA: TGTGCCATCAGTGAGTCGCGGGGCAGACAGGGTAATGAAAAACTGTTTTTT.

This clone has a single count. This chain links TRBV4-2 with TRBJ2-7; D is possibly TRBD1 (6 bases). This CDR3 is built from 18 residues. CDR1 and CDR2 (germline): LGHNA, YNFKEQ. V gave up 0 bases and J gave up 3 bases, with 21 bases separating them. The CDR3 sequence is CASSQDPRHRERGYEQYF. DNA of the CDR3: TGTGCCAGCAGCCAAGACCCCCGCCACAGGGAACGGGGCTACGAGCAGTACTTC.

This clone has a handful of counts. The chain links TRBV18 to TRBJ2-2, with unresolved D. Germline CDR1 and CDR2: KGHSH and LQKENI. Trimming stripped 1 base from V and 4 bases from J, with 7 bases between. The CDR3 consists of 14 residues. The CDR3 nucleotides are TGTGCCAGCTCACCACGGGCAGGCACCGGGGAGCTGTTTTTT. This translates into CASSPRAGTGELFF.

This chain joins TRBV5-4 and TRBJ2-7; 9 bases fit TRBD2. This CDR3 is built from 15 residues. Losses at the gene ends were 1 base for V and 6 bases for J; bases not matched to a gene: 8. Per the germline V gene, CDR1 is SGHNT and CDR2 is YYREEE (reference sequence). The CDR3 DNA reads TGTGCCAGCAGCTTGAGTGGCGGGGGGGCCCTCGAGCAGTACTTC. It specifies CASSLSGGGALEQYF.

The rearrangement uses TRBV3-1 (or the pseudogene TRBV3-2) and TRBJ2-4; 8 nucleotides line up with TRBD2. Germline CDR1 reads LGHDT; CDR2 reads YNNKEL (reference sequence). V lost 4 bases and J lost 1; bases outside the gene matches: 15. This CDR3 has 19 amino acids. CDR3 in DNA: TGTGCCAGCAGCCCCGGACTAGCCCCAGGGCAGGGGGCCAAAAACATTCAGTACTTC. Its translation is CASSPGLAPGQGAKNIQYF.

This clone has a single count. The chain links TRBV15 to TRBJ1-2; weak D call: TRBD1 (6 bases). Trimming removed 1 base from V and 7 bases from J, with 13 bases in between. The length of the CDR3 is 14 residues. Germline CDR1 LNHNV, CDR2 YYDKDF (reference sequence). CDR3: CATSRGRTAFGYTF. CDR3 DNA: TGTGCCACCAGCAGAGGAAGGACAGCGTTTGGCTACACCTTC. The complete variable domain, with remaining parts taken from reference TRBV15 and TRBJ1-2, reads DAMVIQNPRYQVTQFGKPVTLSCSQTLNHNVMYWYQQKSSQAPKLLFHYYDKDFNNEADTPDNFQSRRPNTSFCFLDIRSPGLGDTAMYLCATSRGRTAFGYTFGSGTRLTVV.

This clone was seen a single time. This chain uses TRBV18 with TRBJ2-7, with D perhaps TRBD2 (6 bases). The V end lost 5 bases, the J end lost 0 bases, and 14 bases lay between the germline ends. Germline lookup yields CDR1 KGHSH and CDR2 LQKENI. There are 15 residues in the CDR3. The CDR3 sequence: CASSGGTGSSYEQYF. CDR3 in DNA: TGTGCCAGCTCAGGAGGGACGGGCAGCTCCTACGAGCAGTACTTC.

J is TRBJ1-5 and V is TRBV4-1; 8 bases are a match to TRBD1. The CDR3 has 19 amino acids. Germline lookup yields CDR1 MGHRA and CDR2 YSYEKL. V shed 0 bases, J shed 4 bases, and the junction held 14 bases outside the gene matches. CDR3 in amino acids: CASSQDPRAGGRGNQPQHF. Written as DNA, the CDR3 is TGCGCCAGCAGCCAAGACCCGCGGGCAGGGGGCAGGGGAAATCAGCCCCAGCATTTT.

The chain employs TRBV19 and TRBJ1-1, with D possibly TRBD1 on 5 matching bases. CDR1 LNHDA and CDR2 SQIVND come from the germline V gene (reference sequence). V was pared by 1 base and J by 6 bases, with 9 bases between. The CDR3 is 13 residues long. DNA for the CDR3: TGTGCCAGTAGTATAGTTCCAGGGCCTGAAGCTTTCTTT. This codes for CASSIVPGPEAFF.

V is TRBV6-5 and J is TRBJ1-2; weak D call: TRBD1 (5 bases). The CDR3 is 14 amino acids. The germline V and J ends were trimmed by 2 bases and 0 bases, with 7 bases remaining between them. Germline lookup yields CDR1 MNHEY and CDR2 SVGAGI. The CDR3 spells CASSYRQPNYGYTF. Here the CDR3 DNA reads TGTGCCAGCAGTTACCGACAGCCTAACTATGGCTACACCTTC.

The rearrangement joins TRBV7-9 to TRBJ1-5; 9 bases align to TRBD1. The CDR3 has 15 residues. Germline CDR1 SEHNR, CDR2 FQNEAQ (reference sequence). Trimming cost V 1 base and J 7 bases; bases outside gene matches: 5. The CDR3 region is CASSLGTGVGQPQHF. DNA of the CDR3: TGTGCCAGCAGCTTAGGGACAGGGGTTGGCCAGCCCCAGCATTTT.

The V and J genes are TRBV6-5 and TRBJ2-5, with 11 bases lining up with TRBD2. Per the germline V gene, CDR1 is MNHEY and CDR2 is SVGAGI. V dropped 6 bases and J dropped 5; count of bases not matched to a gene: 8. The CDR3 has 15 residues. The DNA of the CDR3 is TGTGCCAGCAGCCCGGGGATAGCGGGGGGGGAGACCCAGTACTTC. Translating it yields CASSPGIAGGETQYF.